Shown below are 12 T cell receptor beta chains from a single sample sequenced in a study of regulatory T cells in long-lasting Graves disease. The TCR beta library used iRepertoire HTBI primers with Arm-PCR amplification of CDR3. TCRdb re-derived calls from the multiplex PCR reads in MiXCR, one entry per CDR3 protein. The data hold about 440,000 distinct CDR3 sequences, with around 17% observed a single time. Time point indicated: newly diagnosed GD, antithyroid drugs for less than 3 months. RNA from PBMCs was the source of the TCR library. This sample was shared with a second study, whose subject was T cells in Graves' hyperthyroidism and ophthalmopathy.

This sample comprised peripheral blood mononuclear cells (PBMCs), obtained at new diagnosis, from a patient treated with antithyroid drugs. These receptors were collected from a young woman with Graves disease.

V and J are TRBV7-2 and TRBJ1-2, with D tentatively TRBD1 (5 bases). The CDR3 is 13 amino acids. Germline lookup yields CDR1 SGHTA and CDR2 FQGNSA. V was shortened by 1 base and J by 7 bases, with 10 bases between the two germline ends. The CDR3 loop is CASSLVGAAGYTF. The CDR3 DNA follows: TGTGCCAGCAGCTTAGTCGGGGCAGCTGGCTACACCTTC.

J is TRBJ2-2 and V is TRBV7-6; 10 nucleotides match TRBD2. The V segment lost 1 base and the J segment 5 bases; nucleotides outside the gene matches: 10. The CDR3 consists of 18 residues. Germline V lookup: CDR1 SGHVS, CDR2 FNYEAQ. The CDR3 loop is CASSLVPSSGRSTGELFF. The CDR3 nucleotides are TGTGCCAGCAGCTTAGTTCCTTCTAGCGGGAGAAGTACCGGGGAGCTGTTTTTT.

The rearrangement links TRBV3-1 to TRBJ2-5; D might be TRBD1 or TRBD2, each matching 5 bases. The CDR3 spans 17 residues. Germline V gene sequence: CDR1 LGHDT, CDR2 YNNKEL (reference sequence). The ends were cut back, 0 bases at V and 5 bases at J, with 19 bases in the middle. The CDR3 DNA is TGTGCCAGCAGCCAAGATGAAGCCTGGGGGATAACGGAGACCCAGTACTTC. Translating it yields CASSQDEAWGITETQYF.

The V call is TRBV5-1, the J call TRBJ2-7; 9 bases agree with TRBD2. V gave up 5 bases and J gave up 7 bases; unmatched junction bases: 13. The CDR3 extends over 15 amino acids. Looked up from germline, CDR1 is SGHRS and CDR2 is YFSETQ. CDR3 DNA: TGCGCCAGCAGTCCCGGGACTAGCAGGGCGTGGGAGCAGTACTTC. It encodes CASSPGTSRAWEQYF.

CDR3 loop: CASSPTGPLYEQYF. CDR3 sequence (DNA): TGTGCCAGCAGTCCGACGGGCCCCCTCTACGAGCAGTACTTC. V and J are TRBV6-2 or TRBV6-3 and TRBJ2-7; D gene unclear. Germline CDR1 reads MNHEY; CDR2 reads SVGEGT. The CDR3 runs to 14 residues. V gave up 5 bases and J gave up 3 bases, with 14 bases separating them.

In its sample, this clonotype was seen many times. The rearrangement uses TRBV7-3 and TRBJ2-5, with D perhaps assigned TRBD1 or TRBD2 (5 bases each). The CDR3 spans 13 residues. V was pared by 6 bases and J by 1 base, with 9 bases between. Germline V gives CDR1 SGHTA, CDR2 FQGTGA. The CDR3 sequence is CASSPGAQETQYF. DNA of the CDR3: TGTGCCAGCAGTCCCGGGGCCCAAGAGACCCAGTACTTC.

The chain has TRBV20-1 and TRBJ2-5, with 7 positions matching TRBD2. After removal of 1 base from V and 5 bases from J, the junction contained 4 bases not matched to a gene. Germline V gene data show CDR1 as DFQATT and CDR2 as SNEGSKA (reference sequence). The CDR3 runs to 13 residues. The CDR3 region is CSARVTSDETQYF. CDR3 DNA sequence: TGCAGTGCTAGAGTAACTAGCGATGAGACCCAGTACTTC.

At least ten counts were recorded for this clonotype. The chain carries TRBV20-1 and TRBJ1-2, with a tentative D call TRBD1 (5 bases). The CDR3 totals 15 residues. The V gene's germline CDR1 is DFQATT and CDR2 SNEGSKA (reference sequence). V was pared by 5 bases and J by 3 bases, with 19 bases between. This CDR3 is CSAPDAVGGDYGYTF. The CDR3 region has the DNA TGCAGTGCTCCGGACGCCGTCGGGGGTGACTATGGCTACACCTTC.

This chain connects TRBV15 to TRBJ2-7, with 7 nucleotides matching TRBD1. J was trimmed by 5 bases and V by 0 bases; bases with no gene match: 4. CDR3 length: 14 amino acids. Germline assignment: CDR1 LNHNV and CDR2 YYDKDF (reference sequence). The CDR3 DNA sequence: TGTGCCACCAGCAGAGATACAGGGGACCACGAGCAGTACTTC. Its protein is CATSRDTGDHEQYF.

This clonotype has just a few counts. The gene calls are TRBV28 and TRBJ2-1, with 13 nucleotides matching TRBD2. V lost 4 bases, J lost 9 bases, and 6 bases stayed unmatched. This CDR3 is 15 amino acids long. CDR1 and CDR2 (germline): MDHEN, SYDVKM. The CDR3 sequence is CASSSRLAGGREQFF. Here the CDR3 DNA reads TGTGCCAGCAGTTCCCGACTAGCGGGAGGTCGTGAGCAGTTCTTC.

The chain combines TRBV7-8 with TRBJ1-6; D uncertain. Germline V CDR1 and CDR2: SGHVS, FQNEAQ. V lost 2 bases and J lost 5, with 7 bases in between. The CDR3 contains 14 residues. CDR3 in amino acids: CASSLMRDNSPLHF. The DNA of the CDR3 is TGTGCCAGCAGCTTAATGAGAGATAATTCACCCCTCCACTTT.

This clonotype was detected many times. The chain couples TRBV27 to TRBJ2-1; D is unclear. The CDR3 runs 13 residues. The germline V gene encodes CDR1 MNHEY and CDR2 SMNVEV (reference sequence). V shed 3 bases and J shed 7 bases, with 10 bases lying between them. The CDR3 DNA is TGTGCCAGCAGTTTGGCTCAGGTAAATGAGCAGTTCTTC. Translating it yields CASSLAQVNEQFF.